The clone carrying this T cell receptor (beta chain) was observed at least ten times. Its antigen is unknown. The record originates from a study of tumor-infiltrating lymphocytes in primary liver carcinoma. Whole-study context: Enrolled patients were male and female, aged 30 to 69 years. Measuring about 4.2 to 11 cm across, the tumors were staged as T1-T3 N0M0.

Starting from around 500 ng of total RNA, TCR beta cDNA was produced with a primer in the constant region. Three nested multiplex PCR rounds, a slightly modified ARM-PCR, produced the libraries for TCR beta. TCRdb called the multiplex PCR reads again in MiXCR, with one record for every CDR3 protein. The sample has almost 200,000 distinct CDR3 sequences, around 60% seen once. Study observations and caveats: Against blood, tumors held a significantly higher top-250-clone fraction (p = 0.039).

It was unsorted whole blood that yielded blood RNA, and germline DNA was also extracted. A four-milliliter peripheral blood sample was collected before surgery. The clonotype was recovered from a woman aged 55-69 years with primary liver carcinoma and hepatitis B virus infection. The sequenced sample was peripheral blood.

CDR3 sequence: CASSLNARLKNIQYF. The CDR3 DNA reads TGTGCCAGCAGCTTGAATGCCCGGCTCAAAAACATTCAGTACTTC. The chain links TRBV5-6 to TRBJ2-4; no clear D. The CDR3 is 15 residues long. Germline V lookup: CDR1 SGHDT, CDR2 YYEEEE. V was trimmed by 1 base and J by 3 bases, leaving 11 bases between them.